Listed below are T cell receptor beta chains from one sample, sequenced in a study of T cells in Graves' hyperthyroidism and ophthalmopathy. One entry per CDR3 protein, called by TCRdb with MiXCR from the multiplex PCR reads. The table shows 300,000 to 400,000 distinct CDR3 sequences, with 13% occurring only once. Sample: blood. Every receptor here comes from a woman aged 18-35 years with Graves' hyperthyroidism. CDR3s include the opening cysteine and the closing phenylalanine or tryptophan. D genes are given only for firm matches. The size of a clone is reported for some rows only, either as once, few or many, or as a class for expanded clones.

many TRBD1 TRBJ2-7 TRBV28 TGTGCCAGTCGTGGGACAGGGGGCGTCTACGAGCAGTACTTC CASRGTGGVYEQYF
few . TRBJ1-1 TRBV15 TGTGCCACACAGGAATTCTGGGGGAACACTGAAGCTTTCTTT CATQEFWGNTEAFF
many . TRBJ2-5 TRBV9 TGTGCCAGCAGCGTAGGGGAGCGTGTGTGGGAGACCCAGTACTTC CASSVGERVWETQYF
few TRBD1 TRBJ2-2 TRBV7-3 TGTGCCAGCAGCCCCCGGCCACAGGGGGCTAGGGAGCTGTTTTTT CASSPRPQGARELFF
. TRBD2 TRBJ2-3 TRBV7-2 TGTGCCAGCAGCGGTAGCGGGGGGGAGCCGTGGCGCACAGATACGCAGTATTTT CASSGSGGEPWRTDTQYF
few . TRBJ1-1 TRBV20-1 TGCAGTGCTAGAGAGCCAAGCATGAACACTGAAGCTTTCTTT CSAREPSMNTEAFF
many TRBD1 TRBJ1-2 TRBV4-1 TGCGCCAGCAGACTAGCGGTTATACAGGGGTCGTATGGCTACACCTTC CASRLAVIQGSYGYTF
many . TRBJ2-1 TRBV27 TGTGCCAGCAGTCGGCAGGGACGGAAGAATGAGCAGTTCTTC CASSRQGRKNEQFF
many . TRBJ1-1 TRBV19 TGTGCCAGTAGTATTCCAGGGGACACTGAAGCTTTCTTT CASSIPGDTEAFF
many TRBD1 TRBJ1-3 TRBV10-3 TGTGCCATCAGTGAGATAGGACAGGGAGGAAACACCATATATTTT CAISEIGQGGNTIYF
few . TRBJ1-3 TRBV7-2 TGTGCCAGCAGCTTTATGGGTTATGGAAACACCATATATTTT CASSFMGYGNTIYF
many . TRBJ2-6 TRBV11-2 TGTGCCAGCAGCTTAGGTCGGCTAATCAGCTCTGGGGCCAACGTCCTGACTTTC CASSLGRLISSGANVLTF
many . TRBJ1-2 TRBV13 TGTGCCAGCAGCCGACCTATCCTACCAAACTATGGCTACACCTTC CASSRPILPNYGYTF
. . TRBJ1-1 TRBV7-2 TGTGCCAGCAGGGTTAGGTCAGGCCTGAACACTGAAGCTTTCTTT CASRVRSGLNTEAFF
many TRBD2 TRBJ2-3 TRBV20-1 TGCAGTGCTCACGGACTAGCGGGGGGGACTAGCACAGATACGCAGTATTTT CSAHGLAGGTSTDTQYF
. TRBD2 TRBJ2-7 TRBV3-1 TGTGCCAGCAGCTCCCGACTAGCGGGAGTTGAATACGAGCAGTACTTC CASSSRLAGVEYEQYF
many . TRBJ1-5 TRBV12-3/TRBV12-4 TGTGCCAGCAGTTTATCCAATAGCAATCAGCCCCAGCATTTT CASSLSNSNQPQHF
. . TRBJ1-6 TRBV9 TGTGCCAGCAGCGTAGGCCAATCCCATAATTCACCCCTCCACTTT CASSVGQSHNSPLHF
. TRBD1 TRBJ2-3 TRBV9 TGTGCCAGCAGCAGACGACAGGGGTGGTCAGATACGCAGTATTTT CASSRRQGWSDTQYF
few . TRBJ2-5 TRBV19 TGTGCCAGTAGCGGGACCGGAGTTGAGACCCAGTACTTC CASSGTGVETQYF
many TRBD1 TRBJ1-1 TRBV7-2 TGTGCCAGCAGCTTAAACCCGGGACAGGGGCCCCGGGGTGAAGCTTTCTTT CASSLNPGQGPRGEAFF
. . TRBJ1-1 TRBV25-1 TGTGCCAGCAGTACCTGGGACACGATCACTGAAGCTTTCTTT CASSTWDTITEAFF
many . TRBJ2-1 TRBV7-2 TGTGCCAGCAGCCACAACGGGGCAGGAATCCCGGATGAGCAGTTCTTC CASSHNGAGIPDEQFF
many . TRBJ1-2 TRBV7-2 TGTGCCAGCAGCTCAGGGGTCGGGAAGGGCTACACCTTC CASSSGVGKGYTF
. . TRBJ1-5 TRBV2 TGTGCCAGCAGTGAGAAAACAGGAGGCAATCAGCCCCAGCATTTT CASSEKTGGNQPQHF
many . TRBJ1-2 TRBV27 TGTGCCAGTTGGGACAATGGCTACACCTTC CASWDNGYTF
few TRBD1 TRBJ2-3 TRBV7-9 TGTGCCAGCACGAGGGGGCACTTAGATACGCAGTATTTT CASTRGHLDTQYF
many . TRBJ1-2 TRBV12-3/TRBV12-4 TGCGCCAGCAGCCCGGGGCCCTATGGCTACACCTTC CASSPGPYGYTF
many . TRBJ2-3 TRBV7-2 TGTGCCAGCAGCTTCGGCGGCACAGATACGCAGTATTTT CASSFGGTDTQYF
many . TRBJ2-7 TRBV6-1 TGTGCCAGCAGCTTCACAGGGTTCGAGCAGTACTTC CASSFTGFEQYF
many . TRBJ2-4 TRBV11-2 TGTGCCAGCAGCACGCGATATCAGGGAAACATTCAGTACTTC CASSTRYQGNIQYF
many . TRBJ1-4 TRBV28 TGTGCCAGCAGTTTATCTGGAGGGGGGAATGAAAAACTGTTTTTT CASSLSGGGNEKLFF
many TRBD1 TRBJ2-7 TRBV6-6 TGTGCCAGCAGTTACACCGGTTTCGGACAGGGGGCCTCCTACGAGCAGTACTTC CASSYTGFGQGASYEQYF
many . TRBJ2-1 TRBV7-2 TGTGCCAGCAGCTCATTGGAGGGCCGGTACAATGAGCAGTTCTTC CASSSLEGRYNEQFF
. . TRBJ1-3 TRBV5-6 TGTGCCAGCAGCTTGGGATCCGGCGGAAACACCATACATTTT CASSLGSGGNTIHF
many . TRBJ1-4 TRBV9 TGTGCCAGCAGCCCGGGTCGGCATCCAACTAATGAAAAACTGTTTTTT CASSPGRHPTNEKLFF
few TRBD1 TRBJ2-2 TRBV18 TGTGCCAGCTCACCACCGGATATGACAGGGGGCCCAGTCACCGGGGAGCTGTTTTTT CASSPPDMTGGPVTGELFF
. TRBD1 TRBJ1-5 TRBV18 TGTGCCAGCTCTTGGGGACAGGGGGCGAGCAATCAGCCCCAGCATTTT CASSWGQGASNQPQHF
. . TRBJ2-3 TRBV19 TGTGCCAGTAGTACCACGGGTCTAGGTCTTGACGATACGCAGTATTTT CASSTTGLGLDDTQYF
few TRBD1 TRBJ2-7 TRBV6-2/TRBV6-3 TGTGCCAGCAGTGAGGGGGACAGGGAGGGCGAGCAGTACTTC CASSEGDREGEQYF
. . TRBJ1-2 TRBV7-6 TGTGCCAGCAGTCCCGAAGTGCGGGATTACTATGGCTACACCTTC CASSPEVRDYYGYTF
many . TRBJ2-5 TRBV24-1 TGTGCCACCAGTGATTTGGACAGCCACCAGACCCAGTACTTC CATSDLDSHQTQYF
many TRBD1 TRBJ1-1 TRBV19 TGTGCCAGTATAACGCCTCAGGGGGGGCACACTGAAGCTTTCTTT CASITPQGGHTEAFF
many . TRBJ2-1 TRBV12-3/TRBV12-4 TGTGCCAGCAGTCCGAGGGCCGCAGGGAGCTCCTACAATGAGCAGTTCTTC CASSPRAAGSSYNEQFF
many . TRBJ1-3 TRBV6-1 TGTGCCAGCGGAATTTCGGGACACTCTGGAAACACCATATATTTT CASGISGHSGNTIYF
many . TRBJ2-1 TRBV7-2 TGTGCCAGCAGAGAGGGGTGGTCCACCGCTTACAATGAGCAGTTCTTC CASREGWSTAYNEQFF
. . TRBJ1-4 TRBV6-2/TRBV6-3 TGTGCCAGCACACGGGGGCATAATGAAAAACTGTTTTTT CASTRGHNEKLFF
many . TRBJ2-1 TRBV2 TGTGCCAGCAGTGAAGGGCTAGCTCCAGGTGGGTTCTTC CASSEGLAPGGFF
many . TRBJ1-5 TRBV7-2 TGTGCCAGCAGCTTAGGCCTTTCTACAGGGAGCCGTGAGAGCAATCAGCCCCAGCATTTT CASSLGLSTGSRESNQPQHF
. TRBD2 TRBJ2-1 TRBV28 TGTGCCAGTACCGGGACTAGCGGGAGAGGATCCTACAATGAGCAGTTCTTC CASTGTSGRGSYNEQFF
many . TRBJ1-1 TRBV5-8 TGTGCCAGCAGCTTGACTCCGGGGAAATCTGAAGCTTTCTTT CASSLTPGKSEAFF
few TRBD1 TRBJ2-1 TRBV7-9 TGTGCCAGCAGCAGTCGATTGAAACAGGGGGCAGCCTACAATGAGCAGTTCTTC CASSSRLKQGAAYNEQFF
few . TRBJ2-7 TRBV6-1 TGTGCCAGCGGGGGGCAGTTTTCCTACGAGCAGTACTTC CASGGQFSYEQYF
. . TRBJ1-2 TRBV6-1 TGTGCCAGCAGTGAATGGGCGGATGGCTACACCTTC CASSEWADGYTF
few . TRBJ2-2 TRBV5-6 TGTGCCAGCAGCTTGAAAGAGGGGCGACCGATCATTATGAACACCGGGGAGCTGTTTTTT CASSLKEGRPIIMNTGELFF
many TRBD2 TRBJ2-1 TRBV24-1 TGTGCCACCAGTGATTTGGGTCCTAGCGGGAAATGGAATGAGCAGTTCTTC CATSDLGPSGKWNEQFF
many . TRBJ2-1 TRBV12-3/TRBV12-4 TGTGCCAGCAGTTTAGTTGACGGAAACAATGAGCAGTTCTTC CASSLVDGNNEQFF
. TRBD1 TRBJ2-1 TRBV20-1 TGCAGTGCTAGTCCATGGACAGGGAGGTCAGCCAATGAGCAGTTCTTC CSASPWTGRSANEQFF
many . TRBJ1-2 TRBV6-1 TGTGCCAGCAGCTTACCTGGCCTTCGGGGTGGCTACACCTTC CASSLPGLRGGYTF
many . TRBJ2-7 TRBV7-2 TGTGCCAGCAGCTTAGCGGGAACAGACTACGAGCAGTACTTC CASSLAGTDYEQYF